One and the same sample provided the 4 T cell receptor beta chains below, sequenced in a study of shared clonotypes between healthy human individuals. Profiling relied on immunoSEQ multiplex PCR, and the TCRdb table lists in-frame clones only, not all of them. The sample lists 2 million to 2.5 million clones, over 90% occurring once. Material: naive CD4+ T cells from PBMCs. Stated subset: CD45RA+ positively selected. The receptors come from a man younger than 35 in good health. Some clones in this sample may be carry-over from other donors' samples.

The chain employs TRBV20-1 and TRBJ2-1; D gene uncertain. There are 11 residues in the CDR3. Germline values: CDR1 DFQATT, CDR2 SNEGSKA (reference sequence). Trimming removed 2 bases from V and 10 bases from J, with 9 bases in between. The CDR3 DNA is TGCAGTGCTAGACCTCCATCCGAGCAGTTCTTC. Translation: CSARPPSEQFF.

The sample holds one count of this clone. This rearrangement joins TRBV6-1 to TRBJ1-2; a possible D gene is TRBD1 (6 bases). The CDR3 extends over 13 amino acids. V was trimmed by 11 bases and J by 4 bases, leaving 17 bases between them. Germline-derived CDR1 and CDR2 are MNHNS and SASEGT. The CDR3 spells CAGSGGASYGYTF. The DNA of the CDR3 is TGTGCCGGGTCCGGGGGGGCGTCCTATGGCTACACCTTC.

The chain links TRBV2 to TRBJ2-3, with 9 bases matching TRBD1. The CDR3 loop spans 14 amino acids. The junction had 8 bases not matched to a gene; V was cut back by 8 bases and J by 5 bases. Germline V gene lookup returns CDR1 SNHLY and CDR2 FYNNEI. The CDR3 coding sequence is TGTGCCAGCTCCGGGACAGGGCGCGGAGATACGCAGTATTTT. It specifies CASSGTGRGDTQYF.

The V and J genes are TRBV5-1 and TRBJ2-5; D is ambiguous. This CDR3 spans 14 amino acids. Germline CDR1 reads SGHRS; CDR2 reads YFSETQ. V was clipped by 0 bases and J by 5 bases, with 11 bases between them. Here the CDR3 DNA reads TGCGCCAGCAGCTTGGAGTCATATCTGGAGACCCAGTACTTC. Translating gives CASSLESYLETQYF.